This T cell receptor beta chain was retrieved from a study of blood T cells in healthy people across ages. Then a second PCR, running roughly 6 to 12 cycles, was carried out with a sample-barcoded 5' primer and a J-beta primer mix. TCRdb called the 5' RACE reads again in MiXCR, with one record for every CDR3 protein. Seen here are around 2 million distinct CDR3 sequences, approximately 39% observed once, and the top ten hold 23%. This clonotype was detected only a few times. The TCR originated in a human donor in good health. Sequencing used blood.

CDR3 region: CAISDRGRGLDDYTF. The CDR3 DNA reads as TGTGCCATCAGTGACAGGGGACGCGGTCTAGATGACTACACCTTC. This rearrangement joins TRBV10-3 to TRBJ1-2; a possible D gene is TRBD1 (6 bases). Germline V CDR1 and CDR2: ENHRY, SYGVKD. Trimming took off 3 bases at V and 10 bases at J, with 21 bases between the two ends. The length of the CDR3 is 15 residues.